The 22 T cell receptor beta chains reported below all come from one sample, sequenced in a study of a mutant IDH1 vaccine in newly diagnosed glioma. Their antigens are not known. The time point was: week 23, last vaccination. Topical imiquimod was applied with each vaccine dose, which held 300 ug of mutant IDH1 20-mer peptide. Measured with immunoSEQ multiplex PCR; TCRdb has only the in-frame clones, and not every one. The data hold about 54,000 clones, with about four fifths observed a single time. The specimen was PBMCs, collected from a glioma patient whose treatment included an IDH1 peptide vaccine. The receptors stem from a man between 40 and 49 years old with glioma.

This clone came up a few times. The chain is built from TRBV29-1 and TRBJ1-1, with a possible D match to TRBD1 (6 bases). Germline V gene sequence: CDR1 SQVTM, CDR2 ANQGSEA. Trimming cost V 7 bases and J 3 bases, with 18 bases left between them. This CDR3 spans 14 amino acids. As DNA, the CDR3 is TGCAGCGCAGCGGCCTCGGGGGGGCACACTGAAGCTTTCTTT. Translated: CSAAASGGHTEAFF.

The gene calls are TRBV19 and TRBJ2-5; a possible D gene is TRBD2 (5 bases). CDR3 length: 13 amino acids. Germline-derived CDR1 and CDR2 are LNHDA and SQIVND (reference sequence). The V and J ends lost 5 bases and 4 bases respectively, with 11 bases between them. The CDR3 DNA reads TGTGCCAGTAGTCACCCGAGCGGAGAGACCCAGTACTTC. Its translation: CASSHPSGETQYF. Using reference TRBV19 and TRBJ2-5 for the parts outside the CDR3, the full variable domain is DGGITQSPKYLFRKEGQNVTLSCEQNLNHDAMYWYRQDPGQGLRLIYYSQIVNDFQKGDIAEGYSVSREKKESFPLTVTSAQKNPTAFYLCASSHPSGETQYFGPGTRLLVL.

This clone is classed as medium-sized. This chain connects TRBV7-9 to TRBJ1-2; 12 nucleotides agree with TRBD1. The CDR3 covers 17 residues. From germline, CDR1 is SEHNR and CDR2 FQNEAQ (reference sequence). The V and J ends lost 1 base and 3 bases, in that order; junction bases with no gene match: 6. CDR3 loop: CASSLEGTGGAHYGYTF. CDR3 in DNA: TGTGCCAGCAGCTTAGAAGGGACAGGGGGCGCCCACTATGGCTACACCTTC. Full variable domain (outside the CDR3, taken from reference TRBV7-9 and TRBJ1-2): DTGVSQNPRHKITKRGQNVTFRCDPISEHNRLYWYRQTLGQGPEFLTYFQNEAQLEKSRLLSDRFSAERPKGSFSTLEIQRTEQGDSAMYLCASSLEGTGGAHYGYTFGSGTRLTVV.

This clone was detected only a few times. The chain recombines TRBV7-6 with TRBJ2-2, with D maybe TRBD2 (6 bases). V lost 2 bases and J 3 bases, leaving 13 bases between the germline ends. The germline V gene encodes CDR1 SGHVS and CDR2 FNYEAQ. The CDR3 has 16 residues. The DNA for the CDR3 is TGTGCCAGCAGCTTACAACTAGCCGATTACACCGGGGAGCTGTTTTTT. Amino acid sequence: CASSLQLADYTGELFF.

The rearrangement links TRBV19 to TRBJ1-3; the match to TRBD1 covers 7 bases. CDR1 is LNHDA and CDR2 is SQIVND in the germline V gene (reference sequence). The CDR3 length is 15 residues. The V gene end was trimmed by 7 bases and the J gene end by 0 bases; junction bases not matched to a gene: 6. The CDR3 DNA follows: TGTGCCAGTATCCCCGGGGACAGCTCTGGAAACACCATATATTTT. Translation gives CASIPGDSSGNTIYF.

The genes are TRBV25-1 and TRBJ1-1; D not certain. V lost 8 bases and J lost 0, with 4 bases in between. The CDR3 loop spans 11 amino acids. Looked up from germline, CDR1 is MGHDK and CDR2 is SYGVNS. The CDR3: CASRVNTEAFF. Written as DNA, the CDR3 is TGTGCCAGCCGAGTGAACACTGAAGCTTTCTTT.

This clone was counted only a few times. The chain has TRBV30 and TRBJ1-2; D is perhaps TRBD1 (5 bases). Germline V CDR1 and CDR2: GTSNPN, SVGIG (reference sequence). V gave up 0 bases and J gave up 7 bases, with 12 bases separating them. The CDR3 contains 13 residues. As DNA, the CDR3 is TGTGCCTGGAGTGTAATCGGGGGATCTGGCTACACCTTC. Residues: CAWSVIGGSGYTF.

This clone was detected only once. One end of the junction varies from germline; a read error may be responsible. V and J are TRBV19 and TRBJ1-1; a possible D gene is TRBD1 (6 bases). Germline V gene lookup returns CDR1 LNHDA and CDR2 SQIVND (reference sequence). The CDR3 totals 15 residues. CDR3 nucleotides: TGTGCCAGTACTATAGTGGTGAGGGGGAAAACTGAAGCTTTCTTT. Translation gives CASTIVVRGKTEAFF.

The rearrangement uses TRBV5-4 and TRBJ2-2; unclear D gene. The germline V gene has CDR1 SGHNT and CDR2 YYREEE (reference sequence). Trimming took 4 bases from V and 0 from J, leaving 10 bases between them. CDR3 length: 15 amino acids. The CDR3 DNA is TGTGCCAGCAGCCTTAGTTCATCGAACACCGGGGAGCTGTTTTTT. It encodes CASSLSSSNTGELFF.

CDR3 protein: CASSLDRLNQPQHF. The CDR3 DNA sequence: TGTGCCAGCAGTTTAGACAGGCTGAATCAGCCCCAGCATTTT. V gene TRBV27 combines with J gene TRBJ1-5; maybe TRBD1 (6 bases). Germline values: CDR1 MNHEY, CDR2 SMNVEV (reference sequence). Trimming cost V 2 bases and J 4 bases, with 9 bases left between them. This CDR3 has 14 residues.

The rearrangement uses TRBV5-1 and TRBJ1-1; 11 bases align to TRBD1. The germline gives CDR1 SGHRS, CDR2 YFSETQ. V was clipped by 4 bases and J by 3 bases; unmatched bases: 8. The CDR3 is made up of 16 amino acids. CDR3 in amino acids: CASSDGQGAGYTEAFF. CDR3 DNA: TGCGCCAGCAGCGACGGACAGGGGGCTGGATACACTGAAGCTTTCTTT.

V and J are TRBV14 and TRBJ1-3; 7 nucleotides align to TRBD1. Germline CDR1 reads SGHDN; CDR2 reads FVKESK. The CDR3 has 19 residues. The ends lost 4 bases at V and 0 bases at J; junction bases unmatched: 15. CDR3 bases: TGTGCCAGCAGCCCCCTTGGCGGGACAGCCCCCTCCTCTGGAAACACCATATATTTT. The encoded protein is CASSPLGGTAPSSGNTIYF.

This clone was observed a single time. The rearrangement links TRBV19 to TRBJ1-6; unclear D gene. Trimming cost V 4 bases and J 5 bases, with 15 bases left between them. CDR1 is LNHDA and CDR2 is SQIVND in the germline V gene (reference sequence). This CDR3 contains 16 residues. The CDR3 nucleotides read TGTGCCAGTAGTACGGCCCGGACCCGGCATAATTCACCCCTCCACTTT. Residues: CASSTARTRHNSPLHF.

The chain's CDR3 is CASGLVPRGSGYTF. DNA of the CDR3: TGTGCTAGTGGTTTGGTACCCAGGGGTAGCGGCTACACCTTC. V gene TRBV12-5 combines with J gene TRBJ1-2; maybe TRBD1 (6 bases). Germline CDR1 is LGHNT and CDR2 is FRNRAP. Trimming took 0 bases from V and 8 from J, leaving 13 bases between them. The length of the CDR3 is 14 residues.

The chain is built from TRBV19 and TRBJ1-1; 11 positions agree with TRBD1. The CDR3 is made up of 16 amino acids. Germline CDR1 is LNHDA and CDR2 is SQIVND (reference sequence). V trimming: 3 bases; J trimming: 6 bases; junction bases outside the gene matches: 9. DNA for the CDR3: TGTGCCAGTAGTATCGTGGCGGACAGGGGGCTATCTGAAGCTTTCTTT. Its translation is CASSIVADRGLSEAFF.

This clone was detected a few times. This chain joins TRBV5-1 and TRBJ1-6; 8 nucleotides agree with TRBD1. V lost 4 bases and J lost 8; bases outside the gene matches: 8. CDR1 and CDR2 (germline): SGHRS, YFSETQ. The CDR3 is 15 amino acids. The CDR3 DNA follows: TGCGCCAGCAGCATAACGTCAGGGGGCGATTCACCCCTCCACTTT. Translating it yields CASSITSGGDSPLHF.

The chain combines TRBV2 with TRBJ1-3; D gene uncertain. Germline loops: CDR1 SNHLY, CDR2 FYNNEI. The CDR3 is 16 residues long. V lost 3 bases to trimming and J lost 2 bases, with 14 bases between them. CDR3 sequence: CASSDHPWEAGNTIYF. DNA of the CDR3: TGTGCCAGCAGTGACCACCCCTGGGAGGCTGGAAACACCATATATTTT.

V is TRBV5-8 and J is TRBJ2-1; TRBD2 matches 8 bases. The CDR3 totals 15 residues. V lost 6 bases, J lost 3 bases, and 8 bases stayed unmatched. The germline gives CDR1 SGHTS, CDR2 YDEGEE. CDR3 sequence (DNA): TGTGCCAGCAACTCTGGACTAGCCGACTACAATGAGCAGTTCTTC. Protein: CASNSGLADYNEQFF. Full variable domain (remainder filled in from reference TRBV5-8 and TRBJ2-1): EAGVTQSPTHLIKTRGQQATLRCSPISGHTSVYWYQQALGLGLQFLLWYDEGEERNRGNFPPRFSGRQFPNYSSELNVNALELEDSALYLCASNSGLADYNEQFFGPGTRLTVL.

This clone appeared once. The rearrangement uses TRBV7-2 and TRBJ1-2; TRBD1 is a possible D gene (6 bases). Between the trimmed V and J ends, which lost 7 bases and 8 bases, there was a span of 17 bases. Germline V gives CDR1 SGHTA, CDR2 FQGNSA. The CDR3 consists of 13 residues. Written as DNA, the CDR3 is TGTGCCAGCACCCAAGGGGGGAGGGTCGGCTACACCTTC. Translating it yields CASTQGGRVGYTF.

CDR3 residues: CASRDSGLAEQETQYF. The CDR3 nucleotides read TGTGCCAGCAGGGACTCGGGACTAGCGGAACAAGAGACCCAGTACTTC. The chain has TRBV5-4 and TRBJ2-5, with TRBD2 matching over 11 bases. CDR1 and CDR2 (germline): SGHNT, YYREEE (reference sequence). This CDR3 has 16 amino acids. The trim removed 5 bases at V and 2 bases at J, leaving 8 bases unmatched. Complete variable domain (other parts from reference TRBV5-4 and TRBJ2-5): ETGVTQSPTHLIKTRGQQVTLRCSSQSGHNTVSWYQQALGQGPQFIFQYYREEENGRGNFPPRFSGLQFPNYSSELNVNALELDDSALYLCASRDSGLAEQETQYFGPGTRLLVL.

The CDR3: CASSGRSWGDSPLHF. The CDR3 bases are TGTGCCAGCAGTGGCCGTTCATGGGGGGATTCACCCCTCCACTTT. V and J are TRBV2 and TRBJ1-6; weak D call: TRBD1 (5 bases). Trimming stripped 4 bases from V and 8 bases from J, with 15 bases between. In germline, CDR1 is SNHLY, CDR2 FYNNEI. This CDR3 has 15 residues.

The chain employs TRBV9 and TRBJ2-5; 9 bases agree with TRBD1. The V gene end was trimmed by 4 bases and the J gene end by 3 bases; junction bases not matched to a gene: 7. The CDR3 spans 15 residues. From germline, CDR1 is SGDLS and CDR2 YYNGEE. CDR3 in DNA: TGTGCCAGCAGCCTCCCGGGACAGGGTAAAGAGACCCAGTACTTC. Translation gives CASSLPGQGKETQYF.